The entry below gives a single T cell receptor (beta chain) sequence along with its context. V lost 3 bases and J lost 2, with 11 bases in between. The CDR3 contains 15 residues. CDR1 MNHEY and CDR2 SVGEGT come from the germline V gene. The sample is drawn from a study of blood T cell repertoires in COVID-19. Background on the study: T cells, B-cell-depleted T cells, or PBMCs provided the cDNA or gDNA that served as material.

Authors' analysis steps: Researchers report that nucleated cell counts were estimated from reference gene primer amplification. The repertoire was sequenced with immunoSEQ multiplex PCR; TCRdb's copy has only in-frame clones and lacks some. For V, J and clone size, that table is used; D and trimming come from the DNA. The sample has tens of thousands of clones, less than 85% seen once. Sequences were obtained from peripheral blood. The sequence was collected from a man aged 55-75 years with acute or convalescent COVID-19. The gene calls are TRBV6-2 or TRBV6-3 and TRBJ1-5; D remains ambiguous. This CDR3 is CASSYGGKGNQPQHF. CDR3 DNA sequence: TGTGCCAGCAGTTATGGAGGAAAGGGCAATCAGCCCCAGCATTTT.